One sample yielded the 18 T cell receptor beta chains listed below, sequenced in a study of preoperative IRX-2 immunotherapy in early breast cancer. Documented treatment: preoperative locoregional IRX-2 cytokine immunotherapy. TCRdb's copy holds only in-frame clones and misses some; the assay was immunoSEQ multiplex PCR. The table lists roughly 99,000 clones, 75% to 90% of them singletons. The source material was tumor tissue, sampled after IRX-2 immunotherapy. The receptors come from a human donor with breast cancer.

A remark on this clone: This CDR3 is missing its conserved last phenylalanine or tryptophan, likely due to a read error. The DNA is left out, because the CDR3 cannot be placed on it with certainty; the CDR3 is given as TCRdb lists it. The chain couples TRBV28 to TRBJ1-1. Germline V CDR1 and CDR2: MDHEN, SYDVKM. The CDR3 length equals 13 residues, ends included. The CDR3 protein is CASSLVKGLAGAL.

This chain links TRBV11-3 with TRBJ2-1, with 14 bases aligning to TRBD2. The CDR3 is made up of 15 amino acids. Germline V gene data show CDR1 as SGHNT and CDR2 as YENEEA. The J segment lost 9 bases and the V segment lost 5 bases, leaving 6 bases of the junction unmatched. Written as DNA, the CDR3 is TGTGCCAGCAGCCCGACTAGCGGGAGGGTTGGTGAGCAGTTCTTC. Amino acid sequence: CASSPTSGRVGEQFF.

The chain combines TRBV1 with TRBJ1-2. TRBV1 is termed a pseudogene. The CDR3 has 18 residues. The CDR3 DNA reads as TGCGCCAGCAGCCGACCCGGGTCCATCAACCCCACTAACTATGGCTACATCTTC. Amino acid sequence: CASSRPGSINPTNYGYIF.

This clone occurred once. V gene TRBV28 combines with J gene TRBJ2-7; D possibly corresponds to TRBD2 (5 bases). Germline CDR1 is MDHEN and CDR2 is SYDVKM. The CDR3 loop spans 15 amino acids. The V gene lost 3 bases and the J gene lost 2 bases, with 14 bases spanning the gap. CDR3 sequence: CASSFSSLGAYEQYF. The CDR3 bases are TGTGCCAGCAGTTTTTCATCACTAGGAGCCTACGAGCAGTACTTC.

This chain joins TRBV15 and TRBJ1-5; the match to TRBD1 covers 9 bases. The CDR3 extends over 16 amino acids. Losses at the gene ends were 4 bases for V and 6 bases for J; bases not matched to a gene: 10. Germline V lookup: CDR1 LNHNV, CDR2 YYDKDF (reference sequence). Written as DNA, the CDR3 is TGTGCCACCAGCACCGGGACAGGGTACCGGGGTCAGCCCCAGCATTTT. It translates to CATSTGTGYRGQPQHF.

The CDR3 DNA reads TGTGCCACCAGCAGAGACTGGACAGGGGGTAATGAAAAACTGTTTTTT. It is translated as CATSRDWTGGNEKLFF. This chain uses TRBV15 with TRBJ1-4; 10 bases fit TRBD1. V trimming: 0 bases; J trimming: 4 bases; junction bases outside the gene matches: 2. This CDR3 has 16 amino acids. Germline CDR1 LNHNV, CDR2 YYDKDF (reference sequence).

This chain uses TRBV10-1 with TRBJ2-1, with D possibly TRBD2 on 6 matching bases. The CDR3 is made up of 15 amino acids. Trimming removed 2 bases at V and 0 bases at J, with 8 bases between. Germline-derived CDR1 and CDR2 are WNHNN and SYGVQD (reference sequence). DNA for the CDR3: TGCGCCAGCAGTGAGGACGGGGGCTCCTACAATGAGCAGTTCTTC. It codes for CASSEDGGSYNEQFF.

This chain connects TRBV7-1 to TRBJ1-4; no clear D gene. TRBV7-1 is sorted into the ORF group, with uncertain function. The CDR3 consists of 13 residues. V lost 5 bases, J lost 3 bases, and 7 bases lay in between. The CDR3 DNA is TGTGCCAGCAGCATGGGTCCTAATGAAAAACTGTTTTTT. It specifies CASSMGPNEKLFF.

The chain uses TRBV19 and TRBJ1-2; 7 bases align to TRBD1. The CDR3 has 13 residues. J lost 10 bases, V lost 5 bases, and 10 bases had no gene match. The germline gives CDR1 LNHDA, CDR2 SQIVND (reference sequence). DNA of the CDR3: TGTGCCAGTAGTGCATCCGGGACAGTTGTCTACACCTTC. Encoded protein: CASSASGTVVYTF.

This chain connects TRBV7-6 to TRBJ2-1; D gene uncertain. The germline V and J ends were trimmed by 5 bases and 2 bases, with 13 bases remaining between them. The CDR3 sequence is 15 residues long. Germline V gene lookup returns CDR1 SGHVS and CDR2 FNYEAQ. The CDR3, as DNA: TGTGCCAGCAGCCTCACACAGAAGCCCTACAATGAGCAGTTCTTC. Protein product: CASSLTQKPYNEQFF. Looking up the rest from reference TRBV7-6 and TRBJ2-1 gives the full variable domain: GAGVSQSPRYKVTKRGQDVALRCDPISGHVSLYWYRQALGQGPEFLTYFNYEAQQDKSGLPNDRFSAERPEGSISTLTIQRTEQRDSAMYRCASSLTQKPYNEQFFGPGTRLTVL.

About this clone: A base went unread or is ambiguous, so its residue is labelled X. The genes are TRBV19 and TRBJ1-2, with 7 bases identical to TRBD1. CDR3 length equals 13 residues. Germline V lookup: CDR1 LNHDA, CDR2 SQIVND (reference sequence). The V and J ends lost 5 bases and 4 bases, in that order; junction bases with no gene match: 4. This CDR3 is CASSLTGXYGYTF. In DNA, the CDR3 is TGTGCCAGTAGTTTGACAGGGYTCTATGGCTACACCTTC.

J is TRBJ2-3 and V is TRBV5-1; 10 nucleotides line up with TRBD1. The CDR3 sequence is 14 residues long. With 3 bases clipped from V and 4 bases from J, the junction kept 2 bases outside the gene matches. Germline loops: CDR1 SGHRS, CDR2 YFSETQ. CDR3 amino acids: CASSSGQGADTQYF. CDR3 bases: TGCGCCAGCAGCTCAGGACAGGGGGCAGATACGCAGTATTTT.

The table lists this clone with a few counts. Here the CDR3 DNA reads TGTGCCAGCAGTTACCGGACAGGGATTAGCAATCAGCCCCAGCATTTT. Protein product: CASSYRTGISNQPQHF. The chain couples TRBV6-8 to TRBJ1-5, with 8 bases that match TRBD1. This CDR3 spans 16 amino acids. Germline V gives CDR1 MNHGY, CDR2 SAAAGT. V trimming: 2 bases; J trimming: 0 bases; junction bases outside the gene matches: 3.

The rearrangement joins TRBV7-1 to TRBJ1-5; TRBD1 might be the D (6 bases). TRBV7-1 is treated as an ORF (open reading frame) with a function not yet certain. V lost 4 bases and J lost 7, with 11 bases in between. The CDR3 extends over 13 amino acids. In DNA form, the CDR3 reads TGTGCCAGCAGCTGGGACAACGGGCAGCCCCAGCATTTT. It is translated as CASSWDNGQPQHF.

The chain is built from TRBV6-8 and TRBJ1-1; weak D call: TRBD1 (5 bases). Per germline, CDR1 MNHGY and CDR2 SAAAGT. Trimming took 6 bases from V and 1 from J, leaving 21 bases between them. There are 17 residues in the CDR3. The CDR3 sequence: CASRRTPWGFQNTEAFF. The CDR3 bases are TGTGCCAGCAGGAGAACCCCTTGGGGCTTTCAGAACACTGAAGCTTTCTTT.

This sequence joins TRBV11-3 and TRBJ2-1; tentatively, D is TRBD2 (6 bases). Trimming took off 3 bases at V and 0 bases at J, with 9 bases between the two ends. The CDR3 length is 15 residues. Germline values: CDR1 SGHNT, CDR2 YENEEA. The CDR3 is CASSFGDFSYNEQFF. CDR3 bases: TGTGCCAGCAGCTTCGGGGACTTCTCCTACAATGAGCAGTTCTTC.

V usage is TRBV6-8 and J usage is TRBJ2-1; 8 nucleotides match TRBD1. Germline values: CDR1 MNHGY, CDR2 SAAAGT. The V segment lost 10 bases and the J segment 0 bases; nucleotides outside the gene matches: 11. CDR3 size: 16 residues. In DNA, the CDR3 is TGTGCCACACAGACAGGGGACCTTGGCTCCTACAATGAGCAGTTCTTC. As protein: CATQTGDLGSYNEQFF.

The chain links TRBV23-1 to TRBJ1-1; no reliable D call. TRBV23-1 is placed among ORFs of uncertain function. V lost 6 bases and J lost 5, with 25 bases in between. CDR3 length: 17 amino acids. The CDR3, as DNA: TGCGCCAGCAGCTTGGATCCGGGCCTCCAGAGGGATACTGAAGCTTTCTTT. This encodes CASSLDPGLQRDTEAFF.